Below, one T cell receptor (beta chain) is given with its context. Per the study methods: Reference gene primer amplification yielded estimated nucleated cell counts. Profiling relied on immunoSEQ multiplex PCR, and the TCRdb table lists in-frame clones only, not all of them. That table supplies the V and J calls and clone size; D and trimming were determined from the DNA. Of around 280,000 clones listed, around 86% are singletons. This CDR3 spans 18 amino acids. V lost 3 bases and J lost 13; bases outside the gene matches: 21. Germline values: CDR1 LGHNA, CDR2 YSLEER. The data were taken from a study of blood T cell repertoires in COVID-19.

The TCR comes from a man aged 70 or older with acute or convalescent COVID-19. Sequencing was done on a sample of peripheral blood. This rearrangement joins TRBV4-3 to TRBJ1-6; TRBD1 matches 7 bases. The CDR3 DNA sequence: TGCGCCAGCAGCCAGGAGTTGACAGGGCCCCCATTTAGCACGCCCCTCCACTTT. Its protein is CASSQELTGPPFSTPLHF.